This TCR beta chain was identified in a study of blood T cell repertoires in COVID-19. CDR3 length: 15 residues. With 0 bases removed from V and 4 bases from J, the gap between germline ends came to 10 bases. Germline V gene lookup returns CDR1 SGHNT and CDR2 YYREEE (reference sequence). Sequenced by immunoSEQ multiplex PCR; TCRdb stores in-frame clones only, minus some. The sample records 150,000 to 200,000 clones, more than 85% being singletons. This clone is a singleton in its sample. Sample: peripheral blood. The chain links TRBV5-4 to TRBJ1-4; D is unresolved. This receptor was identified in a woman aged 80 or over in a cohort sampled during active or convalescent COVID-19. The CDR3 sequence is CASSLATVGNEKLFF. DNA for the CDR3: TGTGCCAGCAGCTTGGCAACGGTCGGTAATGAAAAACTGTTTTTT.